The sequence of this TCR beta chain was determined in a study of T-cell reconstitution after alpha-beta-depleted transplantation in children. This clonotype has a count of ten or more. Trimming shortened V by 3 bases and J by 0 bases, and 14 bases separated the two germline ends. The CDR3 spans 16 residues. Preparation of the TCRbeta library was carried out with unique molecular identifiers. A single record per CDR3 protein comes from TCRdb applying MiXCR to the PCR reads. The profile shows about 90,000 distinct CDR3 sequences, 7% to 10% of them singletons. This receptor was taken from a human donor who donated a stem cell graft to a child with congenital amegakaryocytic thrombocytopenia. The sequences come from PBMCs from the stem cell graft donor, collected from the stem cell graft. This chain uses TRBV12-3 or TRBV12-4 with TRBJ1-1; tentative D call: TRBD1 (6 bases). This CDR3 is CASSLGGGGLNTEAFF. The CDR3 DNA follows: TGTGCCAGCAGTTTGGGGGGCGGTGGTTTGAACACTGAAGCTTTCTTT.